Here is one TCR beta chain with its context. This specimen comes from a study of technical replicates of blood from four donors. Trimming removed 5 bases from V and 2 bases from J, with 13 bases in between. Germline lookup yields CDR1 MNHEY and CDR2 SMNVEV (reference sequence). The CDR3 is 14 amino acids. Measured with immunoSEQ multiplex PCR; TCRdb has only the in-frame clones, and not every one. This sample has roughly 81,000 clones, with around 85% found just once. The receptor comes from a human donor in good health. Some clones in this sample may be carry-over from other donors' samples. The specimen was PBMCs. The rearrangement joins TRBV27 to TRBJ2-7; no firm D call. This CDR3 is CASSPQYGPYEQYF. The CDR3 DNA reads as TGTGCCAGCAGTCCGCAGTATGGGCCCTACGAGCAGTACTTC.